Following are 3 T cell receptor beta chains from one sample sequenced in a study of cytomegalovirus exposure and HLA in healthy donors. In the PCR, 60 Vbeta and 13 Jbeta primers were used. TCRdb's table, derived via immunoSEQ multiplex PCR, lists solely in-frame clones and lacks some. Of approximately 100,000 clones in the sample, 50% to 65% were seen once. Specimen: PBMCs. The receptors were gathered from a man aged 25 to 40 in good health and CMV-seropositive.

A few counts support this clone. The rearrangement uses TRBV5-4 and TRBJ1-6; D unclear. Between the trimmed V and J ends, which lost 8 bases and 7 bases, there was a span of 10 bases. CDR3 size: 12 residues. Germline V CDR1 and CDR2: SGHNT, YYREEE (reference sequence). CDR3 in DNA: TGTGCCAGTGGGTCGGGGAATTCACCCCTCCACTTT. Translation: CASGSGNSPLHF.

The CDR3 DNA follows: TGTGCCAGCAGCTCACAGGGTGGGGAGCTGTTTTTT. This sequence encodes CASSSQGGELFF. The gene calls are TRBV11-3 and TRBJ2-2, with D maybe TRBD1 (6 bases). This CDR3 spans 12 amino acids. Germline CDR1 and CDR2: SGHNT and YENEEA. The germline V and J ends were trimmed by 4 bases and 8 bases, with 8 bases remaining between them.

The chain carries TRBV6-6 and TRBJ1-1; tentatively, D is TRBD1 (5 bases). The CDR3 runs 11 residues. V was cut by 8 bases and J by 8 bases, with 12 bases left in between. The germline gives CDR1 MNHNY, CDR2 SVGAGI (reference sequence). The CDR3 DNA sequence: TGTGCCAGCGGGTGGGGGGAGGAAGCTTTCTTT. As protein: CASGWGEEAFF.